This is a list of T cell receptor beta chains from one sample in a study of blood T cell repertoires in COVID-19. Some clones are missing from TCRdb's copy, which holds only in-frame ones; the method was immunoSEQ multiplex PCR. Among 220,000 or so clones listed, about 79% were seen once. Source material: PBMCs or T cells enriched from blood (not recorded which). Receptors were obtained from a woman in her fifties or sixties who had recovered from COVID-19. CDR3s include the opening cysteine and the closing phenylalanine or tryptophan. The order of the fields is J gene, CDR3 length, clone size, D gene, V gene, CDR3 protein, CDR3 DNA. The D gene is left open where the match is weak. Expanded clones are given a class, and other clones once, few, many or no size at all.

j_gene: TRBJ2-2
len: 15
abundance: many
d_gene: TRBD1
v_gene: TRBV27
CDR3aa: CASSRDRGRPGELFF
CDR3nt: TGTGCCAGCAGCCGGGACAGGGGGCGCCCCGGGGAGCTGTTTTTT

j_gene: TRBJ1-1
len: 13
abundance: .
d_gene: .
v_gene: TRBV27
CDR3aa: CASSFIPQGEAFF
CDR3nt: TGTGCCAGCAGTTTTATCCCGCAGGGTGAAGCTTTCTTT

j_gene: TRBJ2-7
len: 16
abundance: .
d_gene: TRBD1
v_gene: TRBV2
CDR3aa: CASSDRRTGGFGEQYF
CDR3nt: TGTGCCAGCAGCGACCGTCGGACAGGGGGTTTCGGCGAGCAGTACTTC

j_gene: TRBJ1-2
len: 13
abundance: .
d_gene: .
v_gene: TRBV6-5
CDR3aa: CASRPTDTYGYTF
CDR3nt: TGTGCCAGCAGGCCCACCGACACCTATGGCTACACCTTC

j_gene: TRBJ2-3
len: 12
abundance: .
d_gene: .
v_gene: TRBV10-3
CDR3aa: CAIKGSTDTQYF
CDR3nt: TGTGCCATCAAGGGGAGCACAGATACGCAGTATTTT

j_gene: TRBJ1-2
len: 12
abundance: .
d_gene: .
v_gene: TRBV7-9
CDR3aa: CASSFTSEGYTF
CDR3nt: TGTGCCAGCAGCTTTACCTCGGAGGGCTACACCTTC

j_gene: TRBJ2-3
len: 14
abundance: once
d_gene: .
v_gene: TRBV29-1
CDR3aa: CSVESVQGTDTQYF
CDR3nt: TGCAGCGTTGAGTCCGTGCAGGGCACAGATACGCAGTATTTT

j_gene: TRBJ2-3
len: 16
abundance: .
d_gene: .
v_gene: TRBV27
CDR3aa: CASSYASVPNTDTQYF
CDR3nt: TGTGCCAGCAGCTACGCTAGCGTCCCTAACACAGATACGCAGTATTTT

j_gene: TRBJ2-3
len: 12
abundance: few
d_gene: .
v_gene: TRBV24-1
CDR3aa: CATSDLANTQYF
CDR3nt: TGTGCCACCAGTGATTTAGCTAATACGCAGTATTTT

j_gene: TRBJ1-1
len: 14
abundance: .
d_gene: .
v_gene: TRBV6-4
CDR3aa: CASSESGGGTEAFF
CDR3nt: TGTGCCAGCAGTGAGTCCGGGGGGGGCACTGAAGCTTTCTTT

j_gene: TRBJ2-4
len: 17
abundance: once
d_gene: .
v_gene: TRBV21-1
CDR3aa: CASSKRQGVRAKNIQYF
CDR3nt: TGTGCCAGCAGCAAGAGACAGGGGGTACGAGCCAAAAACATTCAGTACTTC

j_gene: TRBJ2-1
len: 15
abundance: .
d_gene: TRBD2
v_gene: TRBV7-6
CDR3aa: CASSSALTSGNEQFF
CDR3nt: TGTGCCAGCAGCTCCGCCCTGACTAGCGGCAATGAGCAGTTCTTC